A single sample is the source of the 19 T cell receptor beta chains below, sequenced in a study of blood T cells in healthy people across ages. A J-beta primer mix and a sample-barcoded 5' primer were used in a second PCR of roughly 7 to 12 cycles. A single record per CDR3 protein comes from TCRdb applying MiXCR to the 5' RACE reads. Here the sample spans 550,000 to 800,000 distinct CDR3 sequences, less than 40% being singletons. The specimen sequenced was blood. The source of these receptors is a woman older than 75 in good health.

Many counts were recorded for this clonotype. The chain recombines TRBV6-6 with TRBJ2-3; the D is unclear. This CDR3 spans 13 amino acids. V was pared by 5 bases and J by 9 bases, with 15 bases between. The V gene's germline CDR1 is MNHNY and CDR2 SVGAGI (reference sequence). The CDR3 DNA reads TGTGCCAGCAGTCTTCCGGTGGCTAAAACGCAGTATTTT. It translates to CASSLPVAKTQYF.

This clonotype was detected many times. The chain combines TRBV7-8 with TRBJ2-1; D might be TRBD1 or TRBD2, each matching 6 bases. The CDR3 totals 15 residues. Germline lookup yields CDR1 SGHVS and CDR2 FQNEAQ. Trimming pared 6 bases from V and 6 bases from J, leaving 18 bases between. This CDR3 is CASRVGGRWSNEQFF. Here the CDR3 DNA reads TGTGCCAGCAGGGTGGGGGGCCGATGGTCCAATGAGCAGTTCTTC.

The chain joins TRBV3-1 to TRBJ1-1; D ambiguous. The CDR3 covers 14 residues. Germline CDR1 is LGHDT and CDR2 is YNNKEL (reference sequence). V was trimmed by 1 base and J by 1 base, leaving 7 bases between them. CDR3 nucleotide sequence: TGTGCCAGCAGCCAAGTGTCGGGGAACACTGAAGCTTTCTTT. It translates to CASSQVSGNTEAFF. The full variable domain, rest sourced from reference TRBV3-1 and TRBJ1-1, is DTAVSQTPKYLVTQMGNDKSIKCEQNLGHDTMYWYKQDSKKFLKIMFSYNNKELIINETVPNRFSPKSPDKAHLNLHINSLELGDSAVYFCASSQVSGNTEAFFGQGTRLTVV.

The chain employs TRBV5-1 and TRBJ2-7; 13 bases are a match to TRBD2. This CDR3 comprises 15 residues. The J segment lost 3 bases and the V segment lost 4 bases, leaving 4 bases of the junction unmatched. CDR1 and CDR2 (germline): SGHRS, YFSETQ. This CDR3 is CASSTGLAGVYEQYF. DNA for the CDR3: TGCGCCAGCAGCACCGGACTAGCGGGAGTCTACGAGCAGTACTTC.

This clonotype appeared many times. This chain links TRBV2 with TRBJ2-7; TRBD2 matches 7 bases. The CDR3 covers 13 residues. CDR1 is SNHLY, CDR2 FYNNEI, per germline. J gave up 1 base and V 7 bases, and 4 bases lay outside the gene matches. The CDR3 coding sequence is TGTGCCAGCAATCCTAGCGGATCCTACGAGCAGTACTTC. It yields the protein CASNPSGSYEQYF.

This clonotype was seen at least ten times. This chain uses TRBV29-1 with TRBJ1-4; D may be TRBD1 (5 bases). Trimming removed 6 bases from V and 2 bases from J, with 13 bases in between. The CDR3 consists of 14 residues. The germline CDR1 and CDR2 sequences are SQVTM and ANQGSEA. CDR3 residues: CSVTVTGTNEKLFF. CDR3 nucleotide sequence: TGCAGCGTGACAGTCACAGGCACTAATGAAAAACTGTTTTTT.

Concerning this clonotype itself: The junction shows a germline mismatch at one end, possibly a read error. The chain has TRBV7-2 and TRBJ2-2; 9 bases are a match to TRBD2. CDR3 size: 15 residues. Germline values: CDR1 SGHTA, CDR2 FQGNSA. The DNA for the CDR3 is TGTGCCAGCAGGGGAGCGGGAGGCGCGGCCGGGGAGCGGTTTTTT. It translates to CASRGAGGAAGERFF.

This clonotype has ten or more counts. This chain uses TRBV4-3 with TRBJ1-1, with D tentatively TRBD1 (5 bases). Germline assignment: CDR1 LGHNA and CDR2 YSLEER. V lost 4 bases, J lost 6 bases, and 15 bases lay in between. The CDR3 spans 14 residues. As DNA, the CDR3 is TGCGCCAGCAGCCTCGGGGGGGTAATGGCTGAAGCTTTCTTT. Translation gives CASSLGGVMAEAFF.

This clonotype was picked up many times. The chain recombines TRBV10-3 with TRBJ1-2, with 9 nucleotides matching TRBD1. Germline V lookup: CDR1 ENHRY, CDR2 SYGVKD. The CDR3 is 12 residues long. V shed 11 bases, J shed 8 bases, and the junction held 9 bases outside the gene matches. The DNA of the CDR3 is TGTGCCCACAGGGGGCGGATGGGGGGCTACACCTTC. Translating gives CAHRGRMGGYTF.

This clonotype was observed many times. The chain has TRBV28 and TRBJ2-1; 7 bases align to TRBD1. J was trimmed by 10 bases and V by 3 bases; bases with no gene match: 6. The CDR3 is made up of 13 amino acids. CDR1 is MDHEN, CDR2 SYDVKM, per germline. The DNA of the CDR3 is TGTGCCAGCAGTTTGGGCGACAGGGAGGAGCAGTTCTTC. Translating it yields CASSLGDREEQFF.

The rearrangement joins TRBV10-3 to TRBJ2-5; D gene unclear. Germline V gene sequence: CDR1 ENHRY, CDR2 SYGVKD. The CDR3 is made up of 13 amino acids. V was trimmed by 3 bases and J by 1 base, leaving 6 bases between them. The CDR3: CAISEYSQETQYF. In DNA, the CDR3 is TGTGCCATCAGTGAATACAGCCAAGAGACCCAGTACTTC.

This clonotype has a count of ten or more. The genes are TRBV6-1 and TRBJ2-1; 7 nucleotides align to TRBD2. V shed 6 bases and J 1 base; nucleotides not matched to a gene: 15. The germline V gene encodes CDR1 MNHNS and CDR2 SASEGT. CDR3 length equals 18 residues. The CDR3 DNA is TGTGCCAGCAGGCCCGTCCCCGTTCCAGCGGGGTCCTACAATGAGCAGTTCTTC. Translated, it gives CASRPVPVPAGSYNEQFF.

This clonotype was seen only once. J is TRBJ1-4 and V is TRBV3-1, with TRBD1 as a possible D gene (6 bases). Germline CDR1 reads LGHDT; CDR2 reads YNNKEL (reference sequence). Trimming removed 3 bases at V and 5 bases at J, with 19 bases between. The CDR3 has 17 amino acids. The CDR3 DNA reads TGTGCCAGCAGCCACGGCTCGAGACAGGCCTTCAATGAAAAACTGTTTTTT. Protein sequence: CASSHGSRQAFNEKLFF.

This clonotype has ten or more counts. The chain carries TRBV20-1 and TRBJ2-7; 12 positions agree with TRBD1. CDR1 and CDR2 (germline): DFQATT, SNEGSKA (reference sequence). This CDR3 comprises 12 residues. The CDR3 loop reads CSPGQGAGEQYF. CDR3 bases: TGCAGCCCGGGACAGGGGGCGGGGGAGCAGTACTTC.

This clonotype was counted at least ten times. The V call is TRBV12-3 or TRBV12-4, the J call TRBJ2-3; 7 nucleotides align to TRBD2. The CDR3 is 15 amino acids. V lost 6 bases and J lost 2; bases outside the gene matches: 8. The CDR3 here is CASSPTSDHTDTQYF. Written as DNA, the CDR3 is TGTGCCAGCAGCCCCACTAGCGATCACACAGATACGCAGTATTTT.

This clonotype was found many times. The V gene is TRBV11-2, the J gene TRBJ2-5, with 8 bases identical to TRBD2. Trimming took 5 bases from V and 4 from J; bases not matched to a gene: 9. The CDR3 has 15 residues. In germline, CDR1 is SGHAT, CDR2 FQNNGV. CDR3 loop: CASSPRGGPSETQYF. The DNA of the CDR3 is TGTGCCAGCAGCCCCCGGGGGGGCCCCTCAGAGACCCAGTACTTC. Full variable domain (missing parts from reference TRBV11-2 and TRBJ2-5): EAGVAQSPRYKIIEKRQSVAFWCNPISGHATLYWYQQILGQGPKLLIQFQNNGVVDDSQLPKDRFSAERLKGVDSTLKIQPAKLEDSAVYLCASSPRGGPSETQYFGPGTRLLVL.

Turning to this clonotype: One junction end does not reproduce the germline sequence, and a read error may be involved. V and J are TRBV18 and TRBJ1-2; D possibly corresponds to TRBD1 (6 bases). Germline loops: CDR1 KGHSH, CDR2 LQKENI. The CDR3 runs to 13 residues. CDR3 coding DNA: TGTACCAGCTCACCACTGGACAGCTATGGCTACACCTTC. It codes for CTSSPLDSYGYTF.

This CDR3 is CASSQVDRGYGYTF. The CDR3 nucleotides are TGTGCCAGCAGCCAAGTCGACCGGGGCTATGGCTACACCTTC. J is TRBJ1-2 and V is TRBV3-1, with D unresolved. Germline lookup yields CDR1 LGHDT and CDR2 YNNKEL (reference sequence). CDR3 length: 14 residues. The V gene lost 1 base and the J gene lost 4 bases, with 10 bases spanning the gap.

This clonotype has a handful of counts. V and J are TRBV19 and TRBJ1-6; D might be TRBD1 (5 bases). Germline CDR1 LNHDA, CDR2 SQIVND (reference sequence). The germline V and J ends were trimmed by 7 bases and 7 bases, with 14 bases remaining between them. This CDR3 contains 14 residues. The CDR3 here is CASNPDTLNSPLHF. CDR3 DNA: TGTGCCAGTAACCCGGACACTCTGAATTCACCCCTCCACTTT. Using reference TRBV19 and TRBJ1-6 for the parts outside the CDR3, the full variable domain is DGGITQSPKYLFRKEGQNVTLSCEQNLNHDAMYWYRQDPGQGLRLIYYSQIVNDFQKGDIAEGYSVSREKKESFPLTVTSAQKNPTAFYLCASNPDTLNSPLHFGNGTRLTVT.